A selection of T cell receptor beta chains follows, all from one sample in a study of cytomegalovirus exposure and HLA in healthy donors. Data came from immunoSEQ multiplex PCR; TCRdb stores just in-frame clones and leaves some out. Here the sample spans 270,000 or so clones, 92% being singletons. Sequencing input: PBMCs. The origin of the receptors is a girl aged 2-9 years in good health and CMV-seronegative. The CDR3 runs from the conserved cysteine through the conserved F or W. The D gene is left open where the match is weak. A row's size may be missing; if present it is once, few, many or a size class.

clone size	D gene	J gene	V gene	CDR3 length	CDR3 protein	CDR3 DNA
.	TRBD1	TRBJ2-6	TRBV7-6	17	CASSLGQGGSGANVLTF	TGTGCCAGCAGCTTAGGACAGGGCGGCTCTGGGGCCAACGTCCTGACTTTC
.	.	TRBJ2-5	TRBV7-8	17	CASSLGAGAAAQETQYF	TGTGCCAGCAGCTTAGGGGCCGGCGCTGCCGCTCAAGAGACCCAGTACTTC
few	.	TRBJ1-1	TRBV4-2	11	CASSHGTEAFF	TGTGCCAGCAGCCATGGGACAGAAGCTTTCTTT
.	.	TRBJ1-2	TRBV2	13	CASSVSAQAGYTF	TGTGCCAGCAGTGTGTCAGCCCAGGCAGGCTACACCTTC
.	.	TRBJ2-3	TRBV7-9	16	CASSLNSGGLTDTQYF	TGTGCCAGCAGCTTAAATTCTGGGGGCCTCACAGATACGCAGTATTTT
.	.	TRBJ2-2	TRBV19	13	CASMEQNTGELFF	TGTGCCAGTATGGAGCAGAACACCGGGGAGCTGTTTTTT
.	.	TRBJ2-1	TRBV2	12	CASREGANEQFF	TGTGCCAGCAGGGAGGGGGCGAATGAGCAGTTCTTC
.	.	TRBJ1-1	TRBV5-4	14	CASSPGVSGTEAFF	TGTGCCAGCAGCCCAGGGGTTTCTGGCACTGAAGCTTTCTTT
.	.	TRBJ2-1	TRBV7-9	17	CASSHSGDGNSYNEQFF	TGTGCCAGCAGCCACTCAGGGGATGGTAACTCCTACAATGAGCAGTTCTTC
.	.	TRBJ2-1	TRBV2	14	CASNLAASYNEQFF	TGTGCCAGCAACTTAGCGGCGTCCTACAATGAGCAGTTCTTC
once	TRBD2	TRBJ2-2	TRBV19	14	CASSILAGAGELFF	TGTGCCAGTAGTATACTAGCGGGAGCCGGGGAGCTGTTTTTT
once	.	TRBJ1-4	TRBV5-6	16	CASSLRPRLGREKLFF	TGTGCCAGCAGCTTGCGACCAAGACTCGGGAGGGAAAAACTGTTTTTT
.	TRBD1	TRBJ1-1	TRBV5-1	17	CASSWGTGGAEDTEAFF	TGCGCCAGCAGCTGGGGGACAGGGGGCGCAGAGGACACTGAAGCTTTCTTT
.	TRBD2	TRBJ2-4	TRBV9	17	CASSPTSGGASKNIQYF	TGTGCCAGCAGCCCTACTAGCGGGGGGGCCTCCAAAAACATTCAGTACTTC
.	TRBD2	TRBJ2-7	TRBV12-5	19	CASTRKASGRLGASYEQYF	TGTGCCAGCACCCGTAAGGCTAGCGGGAGACTCGGGGCGTCCTACGAGCAGTACTTC
.	.	TRBJ2-7	TRBV6-1	15	CASSPRHQEAREQYF	TGTGCCAGCAGTCCGCGTCATCAGGAAGCTCGCGAGCAGTACTTC
.	TRBD2	TRBJ2-3	TRBV5-1	14	CASSPERGLDTQYF	TGCGCCAGCAGCCCGGAGCGGGGTCTAGATACGCAGTATTTT
.	TRBD2	TRBJ2-1	TRBV30	15	CAWSRGGRPRDEQFF	TGTGCCTGGAGTCGGGGGGGAAGGCCGAGGGATGAGCAGTTCTTC
.	TRBD1	TRBJ1-6	TRBV5-4	14	CASSSGTGGSPLHF	TGTGCCAGCAGCTCTGGGACAGGGGGTTCACCCCTCCACTTT
.	.	TRBJ2-7	TRBV6-1	14	CASSEAGGGREQYF	TGTGCCAGCAGTGAAGCAGGAGGAGGTCGCGAGCAGTACTTC
.	.	TRBJ2-7	TRBV30	15	CAWSVPHRVQYEQYF	TGTGCCTGGAGTGTCCCCCACAGGGTACAGTACGAGCAGTACTTC
.	TRBD2	TRBJ2-2	TRBV19	17	CASIRTSGSRGTGELFF	TGTGCCAGTATCCGGACTAGCGGGAGTCGTGGCACCGGGGAGCTGTTTTTT
.	TRBD1	TRBJ1-1	TRBV15	13	CAIRDRGPTEAFF	TGTGCCATCCGGGACAGGGGGCCCACTGAAGCTTTCTTT
.	TRBD2	TRBJ2-1	TRBV5-4	15	CASSLAGFRENEQFF	TGTGCCAGCAGTCTAGCGGGATTTAGGGAAAATGAGCAGTTCTTC
.	.	TRBJ1-4	TRBV28	14	CASSLARKNEKLFF	TGTGCCAGCAGTTTAGCGCGGAAAAATGAAAAACTGTTTTTT
.	.	TRBJ2-7	TRBV5-6	15	CASSIRSGFSYEQYF	TGTGCCAGCAGCATCCGATCAGGATTCTCCTACGAGCAGTACTTC
.	TRBD2	TRBJ2-1	TRBV11-2	16	CASSYPGSGDYNEQFF	TGTGCCAGCAGCTACCCGGGGAGCGGGGACTACAATGAGCAGTTCTTC
.	TRBD1	TRBJ1-6	TRBV28	16	CASSLTRQGDNSPLHF	TGTGCCAGCAGTTTAACTCGACAGGGGGATAATTCACCCCTCCACTTT
.	TRBD1	TRBJ1-1	TRBV5-4	17	CASSFPGGQGGYTEAFF	TGTGCCAGCAGCTTCCCGGGGGGACAGGGGGGATACACTGAAGCTTTCTTT
.	.	TRBJ2-7	TRBV7-9	14	CASKQAGQPYEQYF	TGTGCCAGCAAACAGGCCGGACAGCCCTACGAGCAGTACTTC
once	.	TRBJ1-6	TRBV7-8	14	CASSLDLGTQDLHF	TGTGCCAGCAGCTTAGATCTGGGGACACAAGACCTCCACTTT
.	.	TRBJ1-5	TRBV4-2	18	CASSQDNLAGTSNQPQHF	TGTGCCAGCAGCCAAGACAATCTCGCGGGGACTAGCAATCAGCCCCAGCATTTT
.	.	TRBJ1-1	TRBV30	13	CAWARGENTEAFF	TGTGCCTGGGCCCGGGGGGAGAACACTGAAGCTTTCTTT
.	.	TRBJ2-7	TRBV5-6	14	CASSRGAFTYEQYF	TGTGCCAGCAGCCGGGGGGCGTTTACCTACGAGCAGTACTTC
few	TRBD1	TRBJ2-7	TRBV2	14	CASSPRDRGYEQYF	TGTGCCAGCAGTCCCCGGGACAGGGGGTACGAGCAGTACTTC
.	.	TRBJ1-1	TRBV25-1	13	CASRAGLNTEAFF	TGTGCCAGCAGGGCAGGGTTGAACACTGAAGCTTTCTTT
.	TRBD1	TRBJ2-7	TRBV5-1	15	CASSWGTGRSYEQYF	TGCGCCAGCAGCTGGGGGACAGGTCGATCCTACGAGCAGTACTTC
.	.	TRBJ2-5	TRBV4-1	15	CASSQVLRLQETQYF	TGCGCCAGCAGCCAAGTCTTGCGACTCCAAGAGACCCAGTACTTC
.	TRBD1	TRBJ1-2	TRBV4-1	14	CASSPAGQGSGYTF	TGCGCCAGCAGCCCGGCGGGACAGGGTTCTGGCTACACCTTC
.	.	TRBJ2-2	TRBV15	15	CATSGQGGLNGELFF	TGTGCCACCAGCGGCCAAGGAGGGCTTAACGGGGAGCTGTTTTTT
.	TRBD1	TRBJ1-2	TRBV25-1	15	CASSARETGIYGYTF	TGTGCCAGCAGCGCTAGAGAGACAGGGATCTATGGCTACACCTTC
.	TRBD2	TRBJ2-1	TRBV27	16	CASSTSSVWGGNEQFF	TGTGCCAGCAGTACCTCCTCAGTCTGGGGGGGGAATGAGCAGTTCTTC
.	.	TRBJ1-3	TRBV7-2	15	CASSSYEGAGNTIYF	TGTGCCAGCAGCTCATACGAGGGGGCTGGAAACACCATATATTTT
.	TRBD2	TRBJ2-4	TRBV20-1	11	CSAGTSGIQYF	TGCAGTGCCGGGACTAGCGGCATTCAGTACTTC
.	.	TRBJ1-2	TRBV10-3	13	CAISEPGDYGYTF	TGTGCCATCAGTGAACCAGGGGACTATGGCTACACCTTC
.	TRBD1	TRBJ1-4	TRBV4-1	13	CASRGLNNEKLFF	TGCGCTTCCAGGGGGCTTAATAATGAAAAACTGTTTTTT
once	TRBD2	TRBJ2-7	TRBV19	15	CASRTSSGGNYEQYF	TGTGCCAGTAGGACTTCTAGCGGGGGCAACTACGAGCAGTACTTC
.	TRBD1	TRBJ2-7	TRBV9	12	CASSRQGLEQYF	TGTGCCAGCAGTAGACAGGGTCTCGAGCAGTACTTC
.	TRBD2	TRBJ2-2	TRBV9	13	CASNGGGVGELFF	TGTGCCAGCAACGGGGGGGGAGTCGGGGAGCTGTTTTTT
.	.	TRBJ2-7	TRBV30	14	CAWRRGLPPYEQYF	TGTGCCTGGAGGCGGGGACTTCCCCCCTACGAGCAGTACTTC
.	TRBD1	TRBJ2-1	TRBV19	15	CASSIGGQGAEKQFF	TGTGCCAGTAGTATAGGGGGACAGGGGGCGGAGAAGCAGTTCTTC
.	TRBD2	TRBJ2-1	TRBV7-9	15	CASSAGLAGYNEQFF	TGTGCCAGCAGCGCCGGACTAGCGGGGTACAATGAGCAGTTCTTC